This T cell receptor (beta chain) appears in the sequencing data of a study of blood T cell repertoires in COVID-19. For the study at large: COVID-19 samples collected from the United States, Italy and Spain covered acute and convalescent phases. PBMCs, B-cell-depleted T cells, or T cells were the source of the cDNA or gDNA that made up the material.

Methods used by the authors: Nucleated cell number was recorded as an estimate derived from reference gene primer amplification. Profiling relied on immunoSEQ multiplex PCR, and the TCRdb table lists in-frame clones only, not all of them. V and J calls plus clone size are reproduced from that table; the DNA served to infer D and trimming. The sample gives about 140,000 clones, roughly 85% of which show up once; 2.5% to 3% is in the top ten. Germline V lookup: CDR1 SGHAT, CDR2 FQNNGV. The CDR3 is 15 amino acids. V was shortened by 2 bases and J by 8 bases, with 16 bases between the two germline ends. The clonotype was recovered from a man in his fifties with acute or convalescent COVID-19. This sequence joins TRBV11-2 and TRBJ2-1; a possible D gene is TRBD2 (6 bases). What was sequenced was peripheral blood. The CDR3: CASSLTTTSWDEQFF. CDR3 nucleotides: TGTGCCAGCAGCTTAACCACGACTAGTTGGGATGAGCAGTTCTTC.